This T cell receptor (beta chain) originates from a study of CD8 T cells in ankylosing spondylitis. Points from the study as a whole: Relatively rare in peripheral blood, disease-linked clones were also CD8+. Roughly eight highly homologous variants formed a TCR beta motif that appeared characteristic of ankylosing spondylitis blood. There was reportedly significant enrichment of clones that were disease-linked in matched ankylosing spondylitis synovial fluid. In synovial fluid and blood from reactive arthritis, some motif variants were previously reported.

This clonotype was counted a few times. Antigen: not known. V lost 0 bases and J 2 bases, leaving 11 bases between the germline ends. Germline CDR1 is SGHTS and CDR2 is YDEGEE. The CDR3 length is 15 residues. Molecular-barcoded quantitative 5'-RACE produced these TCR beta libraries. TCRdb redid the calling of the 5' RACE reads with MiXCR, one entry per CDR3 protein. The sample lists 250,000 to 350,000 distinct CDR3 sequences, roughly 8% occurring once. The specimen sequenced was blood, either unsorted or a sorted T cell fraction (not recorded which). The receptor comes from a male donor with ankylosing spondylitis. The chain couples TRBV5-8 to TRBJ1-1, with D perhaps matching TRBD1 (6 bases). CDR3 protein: CASSLVPGANTEAFF. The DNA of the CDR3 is TGTGCCAGCAGCTTGGTGCCAGGGGCCAACACTGAAGCTTTCTTT.